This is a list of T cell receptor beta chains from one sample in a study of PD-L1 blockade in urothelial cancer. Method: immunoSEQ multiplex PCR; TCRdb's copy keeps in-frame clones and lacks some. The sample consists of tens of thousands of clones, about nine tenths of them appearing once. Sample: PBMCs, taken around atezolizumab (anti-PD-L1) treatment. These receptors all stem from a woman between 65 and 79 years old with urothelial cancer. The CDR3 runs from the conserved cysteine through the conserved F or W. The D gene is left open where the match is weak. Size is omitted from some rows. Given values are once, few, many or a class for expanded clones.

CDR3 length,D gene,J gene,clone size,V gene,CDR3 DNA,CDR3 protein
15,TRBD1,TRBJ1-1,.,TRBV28,TGTGCCAGCAGTTCCTCGACAGGGGGATATTCTGAAGCTTTCTTT,CASSSSTGGYSEAFF
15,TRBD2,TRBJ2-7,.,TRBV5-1,TGCGCCAGCAGCATGACTAGCGGGGACGCCTACGAGCAGTACTTC,CASSMTSGDAYEQYF
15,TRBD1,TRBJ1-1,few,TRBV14,TGTGCCAGCAGCCAAGGGACAGGGTGGAACACTGAAGCTTTCTTT,CASSQGTGWNTEAFF
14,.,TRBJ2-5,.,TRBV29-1,TGCAGCGTTGAAAGAGTAGCGGCCCAAGAGACCCAGTACTTC,CSVERVAAQETQYF
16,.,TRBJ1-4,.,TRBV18,TGTGCCAGCTCACCACGGCAGGCCACAACTAATGAAAAACTGTTTTTT,CASSPRQATTNEKLFF
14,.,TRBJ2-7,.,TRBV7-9,TGTGCCAGCAGCTTAGGGCCCGCCTCCTACGAGCAGTACTTC,CASSLGPASYEQYF
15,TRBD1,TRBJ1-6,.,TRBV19,TGTGCCAGTAGTCCACGGGACAGTAGTAATTCACCCCTCCACTTT,CASSPRDSSNSPLHF
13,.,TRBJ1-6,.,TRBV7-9,TGTGCCAGCAGCTTAGACATCCATTCACCCCTCCACTTT,CASSLDIHSPLHF
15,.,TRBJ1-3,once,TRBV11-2,TGTGCCAGCAGCTTAGCCGGTTTCTCTGGAAACACCATATATTTT,CASSLAGFSGNTIYF
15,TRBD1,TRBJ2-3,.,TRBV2,TGTGCCAGCAGCTACGGTCGGACAGGCACTTTTACGCAGTATTTT,CASSYGRTGTFTQYF
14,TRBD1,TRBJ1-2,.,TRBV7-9,TGTGCCAGCAGACCTAGGGACAGGGCCTATGGCTACACCTTC,CASRPRDRAYGYTF
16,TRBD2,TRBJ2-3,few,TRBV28,TGTGCCAGCAGCTCCAGGACTAGCGGGACCCCTGATACGCAGTATTTT,CASSSRTSGTPDTQYF
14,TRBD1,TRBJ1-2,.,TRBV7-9,TGTGCCAGCAGCTTGGGACAGGGTAACTATGGCTACACCTTC,CASSLGQGNYGYTF
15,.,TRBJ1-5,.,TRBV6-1,TGTGCCAGCAGTGCACAGGGTTATAGCAATCAGCCCCAGCATTTT,CASSAQGYSNQPQHF